The 2 T cell receptor beta chains given below trace back to one sample, sequenced in a study of blood T cell repertoires in COVID-19. Sequenced by immunoSEQ multiplex PCR; TCRdb stores in-frame clones only, minus some. The sample contains more than 200,000 clones, around 88% of which appear only once. Specimen: PBMCs or T cells enriched from blood (not recorded which). These receptors came from a woman in her twenties or thirties who had recovered from COVID-19.

V gene TRBV2 combines with J gene TRBJ1-6, with D possibly TRBD1 on 5 matching bases. The CDR3 covers 14 residues. Trimming cost V 5 bases and J 6 bases, with 11 bases left between them. CDR1 SNHLY and CDR2 FYNNEI come from the germline V gene. DNA of the CDR3: TGTGCCAGCAGTTTGGGGGGGTTTAATTCACCCCTCCACTTT. This gives the protein CASSLGGFNSPLHF.

This clone was recorded a few times. This chain joins TRBV7-9 and TRBJ2-5; 8 nucleotides line up with TRBD2. J lost 3 bases, V lost 5 bases, and 2 bases had no gene match. This CDR3 is built from 13 residues. Germline CDR1 reads SEHNR; CDR2 reads FQNEAQ (reference sequence). CDR3 residues: CASSPAGEETQYF. The CDR3 nucleotides read TGTGCCAGCAGCCCAGCGGGAGAAGAGACCCAGTACTTC.